This TCR beta chain was recovered during a study of technical replicates of blood from a handful of donors (TCRdb year 2017). The CDR3 covers 14 residues, taking in both the cysteine and the phenylalanine. Only the CDR3 portion is preserved as DNA: 42 bases, with reading frame beginning at the first base. V loses 7 bases of germline sequence and J loses 1 base, and the interval between the two ends is 15 bases. Per the germline V gene, SQVTM is the CDR1 and ANQGSEA is the CDR2. In the case of this clone: Its antigen specificity is not known. No base quality information exists; no much larger clone differs at one position.

Receptor amplification or capture employed the immunoSEQ multiplex PCR assay. Drawn from immuneACCESS, this table holds only the in-frame rearrangements with V and J called that TCRdb kept. Clones are partly lost; checked studies trace under half to an unresolved V gene and leave the rest unexplained. For this sample the table gives 85,000 to 100,000 clones, of which 90% to 96% were detected only once. The ten largest account for around 0.24% of the sample. This chain joins TRBV29-1 to TRBJ2-3, with the D gene not confidently named. The sequence was obtained from a human donor in good health. The sample was T cells isolated from PBMCs. The CDR3 protein is CSGAEYRGTDTQYF. The DNA sequence reads TGCAGCGGTGCAGAATACCGCGGCACAGATACGCAGTATTTT.